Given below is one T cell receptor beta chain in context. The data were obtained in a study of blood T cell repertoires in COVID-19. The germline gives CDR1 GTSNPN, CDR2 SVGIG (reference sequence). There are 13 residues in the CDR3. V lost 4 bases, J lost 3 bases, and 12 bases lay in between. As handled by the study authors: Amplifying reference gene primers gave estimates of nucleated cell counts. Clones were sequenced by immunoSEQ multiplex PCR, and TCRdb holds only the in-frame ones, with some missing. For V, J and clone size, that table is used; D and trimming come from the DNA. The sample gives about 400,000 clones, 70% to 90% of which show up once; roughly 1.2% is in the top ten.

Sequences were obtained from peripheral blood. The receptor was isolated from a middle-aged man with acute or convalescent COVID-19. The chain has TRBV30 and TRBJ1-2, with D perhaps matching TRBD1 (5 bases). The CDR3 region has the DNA TGTGCCTGGAACAAGGGGCGCGACTATGGCTACACCTTC. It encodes CAWNKGRDYGYTF. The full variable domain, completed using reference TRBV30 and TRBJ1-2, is SQTIHQWPATLVQPVGSPLSLECTVEGTSNPNLYWYRQAAGRGLQLLFYSVGIGQISSEVPQNLSASRPQDRQFILSSKKLLLSDSGFYLCAWNKGRDYGYTFGSGTRLTVV.